These 17 T cell receptor beta chains came from one sample sequenced in a study of blood T cell repertoires in COVID-19. Method: immunoSEQ multiplex PCR; TCRdb's copy keeps in-frame clones and lacks some. The sample yields tens of thousands of clones, 78% seen once. Sequences were obtained from peripheral blood. The receptors were sampled from a man between 65 and 79 years old with COVID-19, enrolled during active disease.

This CDR3 is CAWSPGQGFTEAFF. In DNA form, the CDR3 reads TGTGCCTGGAGTCCCGGACAGGGTTTCACTGAAGCTTTCTTT. The rearrangement links TRBV30 to TRBJ1-1; 8 nucleotides agree with TRBD1. V lost 2 bases to trimming and J lost 4 bases; unmatched junction nucleotides: 6. Germline CDR1 and CDR2: GTSNPN and SVGIG (reference sequence). CDR3 size: 14 residues.

The chain recombines TRBV9 with TRBJ2-1; 8 bases map to TRBD2. The junction had 1 base not matched to a gene; V was cut back by 3 bases and J by 2 bases. In germline, CDR1 is SGDLS, CDR2 YYNGEE. CDR3 length: 14 residues. This chain's CDR3 is CASSGSGTYNEQFF. The CDR3 DNA is TGTGCCAGCAGCGGTAGCGGGACCTACAATGAGCAGTTCTTC.

This chain connects TRBV5-6 to TRBJ1-2; 7 positions agree with TRBD1. The CDR3 extends over 14 amino acids. V lost 1 base, J lost 2 bases, and 2 bases stayed unmatched. Germline V gives CDR1 SGHDT, CDR2 YYEEEE. CDR3 residues: CASSLLDRNYGYTF. The CDR3 coding sequence is TGTGCCAGCAGCTTGCTGGACAGGAACTATGGCTACACCTTC.

This clone is labeled as medium-sized. V usage is TRBV19 and J usage is TRBJ2-1; TRBD2 agrees at 16 bases. Germline values: CDR1 LNHDA, CDR2 SQIVND (reference sequence). The J segment lost 10 bases and the V segment lost 6 bases, leaving 9 bases of the junction unmatched. The CDR3 loop spans 16 amino acids. CDR3 nucleotide sequence: TGTGCCAGTAGGCCTCAAGGGACTAGCGGGGGGGTAGAGCAGTTCTTC. It specifies CASRPQGTSGGVEQFF.

The rearrangement joins TRBV9 to TRBJ2-2, with TRBD1 as a possible D gene (6 bases). Trimming removed 4 bases from V and 0 bases from J, with 13 bases in between. The CDR3 contains 16 residues. Germline V gene lookup returns CDR1 SGDLS and CDR2 YYNGEE. The chain's CDR3 is CASSTPGVTNTGELFF. CDR3 sequence (DNA): TGTGCCAGCAGCACCCCAGGGGTCACGAACACCGGGGAGCTGTTTTTT.

This clone has only one observation. This sequence joins TRBV19 and TRBJ1-1; D might be TRBD1 (5 bases). The CDR3 spans 15 residues. Trimming removed 7 bases at V and 0 bases at J, with 15 bases between. CDR1 and CDR2 (germline): LNHDA, SQIVND (reference sequence). The CDR3 here is CASTSMGGVNTEAFF. CDR3 DNA sequence: TGTGCCAGTACTTCAATGGGAGGGGTGAACACTGAAGCTTTCTTT.

The gene calls are TRBV5-6 and TRBJ2-7; D might be TRBD1 (6 bases). Trimming removed 3 bases from V and 6 bases from J, with 13 bases in between. The CDR3 is 13 residues long. The germline V gene has CDR1 SGHDT and CDR2 YYEEEE. The CDR3 DNA is TGTGCCAGCAGCTGGGATGGGGGCCGCGAGCAGTACTTC. Residues: CASSWDGGREQYF.

J is TRBJ2-3 and V is TRBV19, with TRBD2 matching over 11 bases. CDR3 size: 18 residues. Germline V gene lookup returns CDR1 LNHDA and CDR2 SQIVND (reference sequence). V trimming: 4 bases; J trimming: 4 bases; junction bases outside the gene matches: 13. The CDR3 reads CASSSYRLAGYGADTQYF. The CDR3, as DNA: TGTGCCAGTAGTAGTTACAGACTAGCGGGATATGGGGCAGATACGCAGTATTTT.

This chain joins TRBV14 and TRBJ1-3; TRBD1 might be the D (5 bases). Trimming stripped 6 bases from V and 4 bases from J, with 13 bases between. The CDR3 is 14 amino acids. Germline CDR1 reads SGHDN; CDR2 reads FVKESK. The CDR3 loop reads CASRKSGIGNTIYF. The DNA of the CDR3 is TGTGCCAGCAGAAAATCAGGGATCGGAAACACCATATATTTT.

This chain links TRBV19 with TRBJ1-1; 7 bases line up with TRBD1. This CDR3 spans 15 amino acids. J was trimmed by 7 bases and V by 3 bases; bases with no gene match: 11. Germline assignment: CDR1 LNHDA and CDR2 SQIVND (reference sequence). CDR3 sequence (DNA): TGTGCCAGTAGTATTGGGCCAGGGGGGTTTGGTGAAGCTTTCTTT. Protein: CASSIGPGGFGEAFF. The whole variable domain, filled in from reference TRBV19 and TRBJ1-1, reads DGGITQSPKYLFRKEGQNVTLSCEQNLNHDAMYWYRQDPGQGLRLIYYSQIVNDFQKGDIAEGYSVSREKKESFPLTVTSAQKNPTAFYLCASSIGPGGFGEAFFGQGTRLTVV.

The chain uses TRBV28 and TRBJ1-5; D gene uncertain. V was cut by 6 bases and J by 4 bases, with 16 bases left in between. The CDR3 sequence is 15 residues long. CDR1 MDHEN and CDR2 SYDVKM come from the germline V gene. The CDR3 DNA reads as TGTGCCAGCAGCCCGACGACGGGAGGGAATCAGCCCCAGCATTTT. This translates into CASSPTTGGNQPQHF.

V and J are TRBV27 and TRBJ2-2; 8 nucleotides align to TRBD2. Germline-derived CDR1 and CDR2 are MNHEY and SMNVEV (reference sequence). The CDR3 length is 14 residues. The V and J ends lost 1 base and 7 bases, in that order; junction bases with no gene match: 2. The DNA for the CDR3 is TGTGCCAGCAGTTTATTCGGGGGGGGCGGGGAGCTGTTTTTT. Translated: CASSLFGGGGELFF.

For the CDR3, the DNA is TGTGCCAGCAGCAGCAACCGGGACAGGGGAAATTCACCCCTCCACTTT. Residues: CASSSNRDRGNSPLHF. This chain joins TRBV7-2 and TRBJ1-6, with 10 bases identical to TRBD1. This CDR3 has 16 residues. The V and J ends lost 5 bases and 7 bases, in that order; junction bases with no gene match: 8. Per germline, CDR1 SGHTA and CDR2 FQGNSA.

V usage is TRBV4-3 and J usage is TRBJ2-1; 13 nucleotides match TRBD2. CDR3 length: 17 amino acids. J gave up 11 bases and V 0 bases, and 10 bases lay outside the gene matches. The V gene's germline CDR1 is LGHNA and CDR2 YSLEER. The CDR3 DNA follows: TGCGCCAGCAGCCAAGATCTGATAGGACTAGCGGGAGATAAGCAGTTCTTC. This codes for CASSQDLIGLAGDKQFF.

For the CDR3, the DNA is TGTGCCAGCAGGGTACAGGGTTACACTGAAGCTTTCTTT. It codes for CASRVQGYTEAFF. The V and J genes are TRBV27 and TRBJ1-1; TRBD1 is a possible D gene (6 bases). The CDR3 contains 13 residues. CDR1 and CDR2 from the germline V gene are MNHEY and SMNVEV (reference sequence). The V end was cut by 6 bases, the J end by 3 bases, with 11 bases between.

This chain uses TRBV27 with TRBJ1-2; weak D call: TRBD1 (5 bases). With 7 bases removed from V and 8 bases from J, the gap between germline ends came to 20 bases. Germline CDR1 is MNHEY and CDR2 is SMNVEV (reference sequence). The CDR3 consists of 14 residues. CDR3 DNA sequence: TGTGCCAGCACCTCACCCGGCAGGGTCAACGGCTACACCTTC. This sequence encodes CASTSPGRVNGYTF.

Concerning this clone itself: In the same sample, other DNA sequences code for this CDR3. The chain carries TRBV9 and TRBJ2-7, with 10 positions matching TRBD1. V gave up 0 bases and J gave up 4 bases; unmatched junction bases: 4. The germline gives CDR1 SGDLS, CDR2 YYNGEE. The CDR3 loop spans 15 amino acids. The CDR3 is CASSVGGTGEYEQYF. CDR3 nucleotides: TGTGCCAGCAGCGTAGGTGGGACAGGGGAATACGAGCAGTACTTC.